Here is one T cell receptor (beta chain) with its context. The source of the sample is a study of blood T cell repertoires in COVID-19. Residents of 24 US areas, aged about 18 to 95 years, made up the participants. Profiled with immunoSEQ multiplex PCR; TCRdb holds only in-frame clones, not every one. Altogether 200,000 to 250,000 clones are present, about nine tenths being singletons, with the ten largest covering 2.5% to 3%. CDR1 and CDR2 from the germline V gene are LNHDA and SQIVND (reference sequence). The CDR3 contains 17 residues. V shed 5 bases, J shed 5 bases, and the junction held 16 bases outside the gene matches.

Sequencing was performed on PBMCs or T cells enriched from blood (not recorded which). V usage is TRBV19 and J usage is TRBJ1-1, with 8 bases matching TRBD1. This receptor was taken from a woman aged 30 to 39 who had recovered from COVID-19. CDR3 nucleotides: TGTGCCAGTAGTCCCCACCTTCGACAGGGGATTAGGACTGAAGCTTTCTTT. This translates into CASSPHLRQGIRTEAFF.